The rows below give T cell receptor beta chains drawn from one sample of a study of OX40 agonist ivuxolimab in advanced cancers. Repertoires were generated with immunoSEQ multiplex PCR, while TCRdb's copy carries only in-frame clones and drops some. The sample holds under 110,000 clones; roughly nine tenths are singletons and the top ten take around 0.5%. The specimen was CD4+ or CD8+ T cells sorted from blood, collected in a trial of the OX40 agonist ivuxolimab. The receptors originated from an adult with an advanced solid tumor such as melanoma, head and neck, liver or kidney cancer. Both conserved end residues are part of each CDR3. Fields, in order: V gene, J gene, CDR3 protein.

TRBV2	TRBJ1-1	CASSVGQGRFTEAFF
TRBV6-4	TRBJ2-7	CASPDGSGADYEQYF
TRBV2	TRBJ2-2	CASSELGGPNTGELFF
TRBV5-1	TRBJ2-3	CASSLGDRALDTQYF
TRBV28	TRBJ2-6	CASSWGRGGPGANVLTF
TRBV6-1	TRBJ1-5	CASSLDRGHQPQHF
TRBV5-1	TRBJ2-2	CASSSGTYPTGELFF
TRBV27	TRBJ1-1	CASNPRMGQDTEAFF
TRBV7-2	TRBJ2-2	CASSLFGQGRSGELFF
TRBV19	TRBJ1-6	CASSMGHPTESPLHF
TRBV2	TRBJ1-5	CASSVTADSNQPQHF
TRBV11-2	TRBJ1-6	CASSLARTGNWNSPLHF
TRBV11-3	TRBJ2-3	CASSLDGLAGNTDTQYF
TRBV25-1	TRBJ2-4	CASSEEGTNIQYF
TRBV21-1	TRBJ2-1	CASSKWYSPRPRNSYNEQFF
TRBV19	TRBJ1-1	CASSIVGRVFEAFF
TRBV2	TRBJ1-3	CASSAGNTIYF
TRBV18	TRBJ1-1	CASSPPGNTEAFF
TRBV27	TRBJ1-4	CASSLDREPEKLFF
TRBV7-9	TRBJ2-7	CASSRIRDREYEQYF
TRBV27	TRBJ1-5	CASSAGGTSNQPQHF
TRBV4-1	TRBJ1-2	CASKGQGDSANYGYTF
TRBV28	TRBJ1-2	CAAVDRAYGYTF
TRBV29-1	TRBJ1-4	CSVDDEVGGGFEKLFF
TRBV30	TRBJ2-5	CAWSHGGGRETQYF
TRBV5-4	TRBJ1-1	CASSFGLVVSEAFF
TRBV7-2	TRBJ1-5	CASSLDRGTNPPQHF
TRBV11-2	TRBJ2-7	CASSTLGAAGWQYF
TRBV28	TRBJ1-1	CASMINTEAFF
TRBV9	TRBJ2-4	CASSSEGAIQYF
TRBV5-1	TRBJ1-2	CASSLGRGRGYTF
TRBV4-2	TRBJ1-5	CASSQDGQFNQPQHF
TRBV7-8	TRBJ1-5	CASSLRGYSNQPQHF
TRBV28	TRBJ1-1	CASTFTARGTEAFF
TRBV7-2	TRBJ2-3	CASRTGTITDTQYF
TRBV18	TRBJ1-1	CASSTRKDLNTEAFF
TRBV30	TRBJ1-4	CAWRPGQGGQNEKLFF
TRBV5-1	TRBJ2-3	CASSLRVSTDTQYF
TRBV18	TRBJ1-1	CASSPVGDRNTEAFF
TRBV7-2	TRBJ1-2	CASSLISGTHYGYTF
TRBV11-2	TRBJ2-5	CASSLAASRRGQETQYF
TRBV6-1	TRBJ2-7	CASSETFTYEQYF
TRBV19	TRBJ2-5	CASSIERRAETQYF
TRBV6-6	TRBJ1-1	CASSPQGNTEAFF
TRBV6-5	TRBJ1-1	CASRPLANTEAFF
TRBV5-1	TRBJ2-1	CASSALPGHYNEQFF
TRBV28	TRBJ1-3	CASSSAQVGNTIYF
TRBV5-1	TRBJ2-5	CASSPRAGGTQETQYF
TRBV6-5	TRBJ2-4	CASSTGGNQYF
TRBV18	TRBJ1-4	CASSPRQATNEKLFF
TRBV12-5	TRBJ1-5	CASGLSQGRRQPQHF
TRBV12-5	TRBJ2-3	CASGLGGTDTQYF
TRBV7-9	TRBJ2-2	CASSLVGRAGELFF
TRBV7-8	TRBJ1-1	CASSFLGGRDTEAFF